Following are 21 T cell receptor beta chains from one sample sequenced in a study of T cell responses to AZD1222 COVID-19 vaccine. TCRdb keeps only in-frame clones here, not all; method: immunoSEQ multiplex PCR. In the table there are some 130,000 clones, roughly 88% of which are singletons. Specimen: peripheral blood, collected on day 0 of MenACWY control vaccination. These receptor sequences come from an adult in good health.

The V and J genes are TRBV24-1 and TRBJ2-1; 10 bases are a match to TRBD1. This CDR3 comprises 16 residues. V lost 1 base, J lost 6 bases, and 5 bases stayed unmatched. Germline CDR1 and CDR2: KGHDR and SFDVKD. The CDR3 is CATSDFRDRGFNEQFF. Written as DNA, the CDR3 is TGTGCCACCAGTGATTTTCGGGACAGGGGTTTCAATGAGCAGTTCTTC.

The genes are TRBV10-2 and TRBJ2-3, with 11 bases matching TRBD2. V gave up 7 bases and J gave up 4 bases; unmatched junction bases: 1. From germline, CDR1 is WSHSY and CDR2 SAAADI. CDR3 length equals 13 residues. The DNA for the CDR3 is TGCGCCAGCAAACTAGCGGGAGCAGATACGCAGTATTTT. This gives the protein CASKLAGADTQYF.

The genes are TRBV7-9 and TRBJ2-5; weak D call: TRBD1 (5 bases). CDR1 is SEHNR, CDR2 FQNEAQ, per germline (reference sequence). The CDR3 totals 13 residues. V gave up 5 bases and J gave up 4 bases, with 11 bases separating them. CDR3 sequence reads: CASSETVGETQYF. The CDR3 DNA is TGTGCCAGCAGCGAGACAGTAGGAGAGACCCAGTACTTC.

The chain carries TRBV11-2 and TRBJ2-7; 9 bases match TRBD2. J lost 4 bases, V lost 5 bases, and 18 bases had no gene match. This CDR3 is built from 18 residues. Looked up from germline, CDR1 is SGHAT and CDR2 is FQNNGV. The CDR3 region has the DNA TGTGCCAGCAGCCCCCCCCAGGGGTTTAGCGGGAGACAATACGAGCAGTACTTC. As protein: CASSPPQGFSGRQYEQYF. The complete variable domain, with remaining parts taken from reference TRBV11-2 and TRBJ2-7, reads EAGVAQSPRYKIIEKRQSVAFWCNPISGHATLYWYQQILGQGPKLLIQFQNNGVVDDSQLPKDRFSAERLKGVDSTLKIQPAKLEDSAVYLCASSPPQGFSGRQYEQYFGPGTRLTVT.

This chain uses TRBV29-1 with TRBJ2-7; D unresolved. The CDR3 totals 14 residues. V was cut by 1 base and J by 0 bases, with 10 bases left in between. Germline V gives CDR1 SQVTM, CDR2 ANQGSEA. Here the CDR3 reads CSVEGGDSSYEQYF. The CDR3 region has the DNA TGCAGCGTTGAAGGTGGTGATAGCTCCTACGAGCAGTACTTC.

The CDR3 region has the DNA TGTGCCAGCAGTGAGGTATCCCCCCCTGTCGAGCAGTACTTC. Translation: CASSEVSPPVEQYF. The chain joins TRBV2 to TRBJ2-7; D gene unclear. CDR1 is SNHLY, CDR2 FYNNEI, per germline. The CDR3 sequence is 14 residues long. Trimming pared 3 bases from V and 6 bases from J, leaving 15 bases between.

This chain joins TRBV27 and TRBJ2-2, with no clear D. The CDR3 length is 13 residues. Germline CDR1 and CDR2: MNHEY and SMNVEV (reference sequence). V was shortened by 3 bases and J by 0 bases, with 2 bases between the two germline ends. Here the CDR3 reads CASSFPNTGELFF. The DNA of the CDR3 is TGTGCCAGCAGTTTCCCGAACACCGGGGAGCTGTTTTTT.

The chain combines TRBV25-1 with TRBJ2-3; possible D gene TRBD2, 6 bases. V lost 7 bases and J lost 8, with 13 bases in between. This CDR3 has 12 residues. Per the germline V gene, CDR1 is MGHDK and CDR2 is SYGVNS. CDR3 sequence reads: CASTLVEGTQYF. In nucleotides, the CDR3 is TGTGCCAGCACCCTAGTGGAGGGTACGCAGTATTTT.

V usage is TRBV7-2 and J usage is TRBJ2-7, with TRBD2 matching over 10 bases. The CDR3 runs 17 residues. Germline V lookup: CDR1 SGHTA, CDR2 FQGNSA. V lost 4 bases, J lost 2 bases, and 11 bases stayed unmatched. This chain's CDR3 is CASSSLGGLAVAYEQYF. CDR3 DNA: TGTGCCAGCAGCTCCTTAGGCGGACTAGCGGTAGCCTACGAGCAGTACTTC.

The CDR3 loop reads CASSQDLRAGSEQYF. The CDR3 region has the DNA TGCGCCAGCAGCCAAGATCTCCGGGCAGGGAGCGAGCAGTACTTC. This chain joins TRBV4-1 and TRBJ2-7, with D possibly being TRBD1 or TRBD2 (5 bases each). Trimming removed 0 bases from V and 6 bases from J, with 15 bases in between. Germline values: CDR1 MGHRA, CDR2 YSYEKL. The CDR3 runs to 15 residues.

The chain recombines TRBV28 with TRBJ2-1; 8 bases align to TRBD1. The ends lost 6 bases at V and 5 bases at J; junction bases unmatched: 9. Germline V gene lookup returns CDR1 MDHEN and CDR2 SYDVKM. The CDR3 extends over 15 amino acids. In DNA, the CDR3 is TGTGCCAGCAGCCCACCCGGGACAGGACACAATGAGCAGTTCTTC. Protein: CASSPPGTGHNEQFF.

The chain is built from TRBV19 and TRBJ1-4; a possible D gene is TRBD1 (5 bases). Trimming pared 4 bases from V and 0 bases from J, leaving 15 bases between. The CDR3 is made up of 17 amino acids. Germline V gene lookup returns CDR1 LNHDA and CDR2 SQIVND (reference sequence). Written as DNA, the CDR3 is TGTGCCAGTAGTACCGGGCCGGGGGGAGCAACTAATGAAAAACTGTTTTTT. This translates into CASSTGPGGATNEKLFF.

This chain uses TRBV29-1 with TRBJ2-1; 12 bases are a match to TRBD2. CDR3 length: 14 residues. V shed 8 bases and J 4 bases; nucleotides not matched to a gene: 6. From germline, CDR1 is SQVTM and CDR2 ANQGSEA. CDR3 loop: CSSRLAGAYNEQFF. As DNA, the CDR3 is TGCAGCTCAAGACTAGCGGGAGCATACAATGAGCAGTTCTTC.

The table lists this clone with a count of one. This chain connects TRBV6-1 to TRBJ2-3; D remains ambiguous. This CDR3 comprises 17 residues. CDR1 MNHNS and CDR2 SASEGT come from the germline V gene. Trimming cost V 2 bases and J 5 bases, with 20 bases left between them. In DNA, the CDR3 is TGTGCCAGCAGTGAATTCTCGTCCGGCGGCACCCGAGATACGCAGTATTTT. Its translation: CASSEFSSGGTRDTQYF.

The V gene is TRBV28, the J gene TRBJ1-2; D is perhaps TRBD1 (5 bases). The V end was cut by 10 bases, the J end by 7 bases, with 19 bases between. Germline V gene data show CDR1 as MDHEN and CDR2 as SYDVKM. There are 13 residues in the CDR3. CDR3 in DNA: TGTGCCACCCCGGGGAGGGGTAGTGGTGGCTACACCTTC. This sequence encodes CATPGRGSGGYTF.

V gene TRBV4-1 combines with J gene TRBJ2-2; D perhaps matches TRBD2 (5 bases). The CDR3 consists of 15 residues. CDR1 MGHRA and CDR2 YSYEKL come from the germline V gene. V was pared by 1 base and J by 4 bases, with 10 bases between. The CDR3 DNA follows: TGCGCCAGCAGCCAAGTAGGCGGAGGCACCGGGGAGCTGTTTTTT. It encodes CASSQVGGGTGELFF.

The V gene is TRBV9, the J gene TRBJ2-1; 13 bases fit TRBD2. V lost 3 bases, J lost 4 bases, and 16 bases stayed unmatched. The CDR3 contains 20 residues. CDR1 is SGDLS, CDR2 YYNGEE, per germline. Here the CDR3 reads CASSASGLAGAIPPYNEQFF. The CDR3 DNA is TGTGCCAGCAGCGCCTCCGGACTAGCGGGGGCAATCCCTCCATACAATGAGCAGTTCTTC.

This clone came up once. The chain links TRBV9 to TRBJ2-7, with 9 bases fitting TRBD2. CDR1 is SGDLS and CDR2 is YYNGEE in the germline V gene. V was clipped by 4 bases and J by 1 base; unmatched bases: 3. CDR3 length: 14 residues. CDR3 protein: CASSLTSGSYEQYF. In DNA, the CDR3 is TGTGCCAGCAGCCTTACTAGCGGGTCCTACGAGCAGTACTTC.

This clone was seen only once. The chain combines TRBV12-1 with TRBJ1-4; the table names TRBD1, a call not compared with the DNA. TRBV12-1 is a known pseudogene. The length of the CDR3 is 14 residues. The CDR3, as DNA: TGTGCCAGCAGCCTGGGCGTAGCTAATGAAAAACTGTTTTTT. Translation: CASSLGVANEKLFF.

The chain uses TRBV7-9 and TRBJ1-5; D ambiguous. CDR1 and CDR2 from the germline V gene are SEHNR and FQNEAQ (reference sequence). The CDR3 runs to 14 residues. The V end lost 3 bases, the J end lost 3 bases, and 9 bases lay between the germline ends. The CDR3 sequence is CASSFGQNNQPQHF. CDR3 DNA sequence: TGTGCCAGCAGCTTTGGTCAGAACAATCAGCCCCAGCATTTT.

J is TRBJ2-3 and V is TRBV5-6, with 8 nucleotides matching TRBD2. The CDR3 is made up of 15 amino acids. J was trimmed by 2 bases and V by 4 bases; bases with no gene match: 6. Germline V lookup: CDR1 SGHDT, CDR2 YYEEEE. The CDR3 reads CASSELAAFTDTQYF. As DNA, the CDR3 is TGTGCCAGCAGCGAACTAGCGGCCTTCACAGATACGCAGTATTTT.